This T cell receptor beta chain was recorded in a study of graft-versus-host responses after intestinal transplantation. Study-wide background: Multivisceral, liver-intestinal, or isolated intestinal grafts were transplanted into recipients. Uniformly, recipients were administered anti-thymocyte globulin induction with subsequent tacrolimus and steroids for roughly three years. Study findings and constraints: Some GvH clones were seen earlier in gut or blood, suggesting intestinal origin.

V was clipped by 1 base and J by 0 bases, with 17 bases between them. Germline V gives CDR1 SGDLS, CDR2 YYNGEE. The length of the CDR3 is 18 residues. Concerning this clone itself: The target antigen is unknown.

Sequencing used immunoSEQ multiplex PCR; TCRdb keeps in-frame clones, though not all of them. The data show about 86,000 clones, less than 90% seen once. The sequencing used unstimulated CD8+ T cells sorted from spleen or lymph node cells, collected before intestinal transplant. V gene TRBV9 combines with J gene TRBJ1-3; D not resolved. This TCR derives from a human donor who received an intestinal transplant. The CDR3 sequence: CASSVLGSEHHSGNTIYF. DNA for the CDR3: TGTGCCAGCAGCGTATTGGGATCGGAACACCACTCTGGAAACACCATATATTTT.